The rows below give T cell receptor beta chains drawn from one sample of a study of blood T cell repertoires in COVID-19. Profiling relied on immunoSEQ multiplex PCR, and the TCRdb table lists in-frame clones only, not all of them. This sample has a few hundred thousand clones, with about 87% found just once. Sequenced sample: peripheral blood. Receptors were obtained from a woman under 40 who had recovered from COVID-19. CDR3s include the opening cysteine and the closing phenylalanine or tryptophan. The D gene is left open where the match is weak. Only some rows state a clone size, as once, few, many or a class for expanded clones.

J: TRBJ1-1
D: NA
V: TRBV28
size: once
CDR3: CASSPLGLQDTEAFF
DNA: TGTGCCAGCAGCCCCTTGGGTCTACAGGACACTGAAGCTTTCTTT

J: TRBJ2-3
D: TRBD2
V: TRBV18
size: NA
CDR3: CASSPPLTLAGGTDTQYF
DNA: TGTGCCAGCTCACCGCCACTAACACTAGCGGGGGGGACAGATACGCAGTATTTT

J: TRBJ1-3
D: NA
V: TRBV11-2
size: once
CDR3: CASSLSDTRPASGNTIYF
DNA: TGTGCCAGCAGCTTATCTGACACCCGGCCCGCCTCTGGAAACACCATATATTTT

J: TRBJ1-1
D: NA
V: TRBV7-2
size: NA
CDR3: CASSLDYSGDTEAFF
DNA: TGTGCCAGCAGCTTAGATTACTCCGGGGACACTGAAGCTTTCTTT

J: TRBJ1-2
D: TRBD1
V: TRBV30
size: NA
CDR3: CAWRPGQGFYGYTF
DNA: TGTGCCTGGAGGCCGGGACAGGGATTCTATGGCTACACCTTC

J: TRBJ2-3
D: TRBD1
V: TRBV12-3/TRBV12-4
size: NA
CDR3: CASIQQGTDTQYF
DNA: TGTGCCAGCATCCAACAGGGGACAGATACGCAGTATTTT

J: TRBJ2-1
D: NA
V: TRBV5-6
size: NA
CDR3: CASSGPFRGLTYNEQFF
DNA: TGTGCCAGCAGCGGACCTTTTCGGGGACTCACATACAATGAGCAGTTCTTC

J: TRBJ2-7
D: TRBD1
V: TRBV4-1
size: NA
CDR3: CASSQDRGAGTGVPRSSYEQYF
DNA: TGCGCCAGCAGCCAAGATCGGGGGGCCGGGACAGGGGTCCCGAGGAGCTCCTACGAGCAGTACTTC

J: TRBJ2-7
D: TRBD1
V: TRBV7-2
size: few
CDR3: CASSLGMDRVQYF
DNA: TGTGCCAGCAGCTTAGGGATGGACAGGGTTCAGTACTTC

J: TRBJ1-5
D: NA
V: TRBV5-1
size: NA
CDR3: CASSLSPGNSNQPQHF
DNA: TGCGCCAGCAGCTTGTCTCCAGGGAATAGCAATCAGCCCCAGCATTTT

J: TRBJ1-3
D: TRBD1
V: TRBV18
size: NA
CDR3: CASSPQLSGGGSGNTIYF
DNA: TGTGCCAGCTCACCGCAACTCTCAGGGGGCGGCTCTGGAAACACCATATATTTT

J: TRBJ1-5
D: NA
V: TRBV4-2
size: NA
CDR3: CASSQYLTENQPQHF
DNA: TGTGCCAGCAGCCAATATCTTACAGAAAATCAGCCCCAGCATTTT

J: TRBJ1-6
D: NA
V: TRBV3-1/TRBV3-2
size: once
CDR3: CASSQGAGQRSPLHF
DNA: TGTGCCAGCAGCCAAGGGGCAGGGCAGCGTTCACCCCTCCACTTT

J: TRBJ2-3
D: TRBD2
V: TRBV3-1/TRBV3-2
size: NA
CDR3: CASKETSGGDTQYF
DNA: TGTGCCAGCAAAGAGACTAGCGGGGGGGATACGCAGTATTTT

J: TRBJ2-5
D: NA
V: TRBV15
size: NA
CDR3: CATSRQISREETQYF
DNA: TGTGCCACCAGCAGACAAATCAGCAGGGAAGAGACCCAGTACTTC

J: TRBJ2-3
D: TRBD1
V: TRBV5-1
size: NA
CDR3: CASSLPGGGSTDTQYF
DNA: TGCGCCAGCAGCTTGCCAGGGGGCGGGAGCACAGATACGCAGTATTTT

J: TRBJ1-1
D: TRBD1
V: TRBV2
size: NA
CDR3: CASGRDRGRDTEAFF
DNA: TGTGCCAGCGGCCGGGACAGGGGGCGGGACACTGAAGCTTTCTTT

J: TRBJ2-5
D: TRBD2
V: TRBV6-5
size: NA
CDR3: CASSHGGGEETQYF
DNA: TGTGCCAGCAGTCACGGGGGGGGCGAGGAGACCCAGTACTTC

J: TRBJ2-6
D: TRBD2
V: TRBV28
size: NA
CDR3: CASSLWRGGAGANVLTF
DNA: TGTGCCAGCAGTTTATGGCGGGGGGGCGCTGGGGCCAACGTCCTGACTTTC

J: TRBJ1-2
D: TRBD1
V: TRBV27
size: NA
CDR3: CASSLSLPGQGALEGYTF
DNA: TGTGCCAGCAGTTTATCGTTACCGGGACAGGGCGCCCTAGAAGGCTACACCTTC

J: TRBJ1-3
D: TRBD1
V: TRBV13
size: NA
CDR3: CASSDRVRGNTIYF
DNA: TGTGCCAGCAGCGACAGGGTGCGGGGAAACACCATATATTTT

J: TRBJ1-5
D: NA
V: TRBV19
size: NA
CDR3: CASTPLARGRDQPQHF
DNA: TGTGCCAGCACCCCGTTGGCCCGGGGAAGGGATCAGCCCCAGCATTTT

J: TRBJ2-5
D: TRBD1
V: TRBV19
size: NA
CDR3: CASSTPTGGRETQYF
DNA: TGTGCCAGTAGTACCCCGACAGGGGGCAGGGAGACCCAGTACTTC